This T cell receptor beta chain was found in a study of blood T cells in healthy people across ages. Study results and limitations: The recorded TCR beta diversity per million T cells decreased in a roughly linear manner with age. Strong correlation existed between TCR beta diversity and naive T cell percentage.

There are a few counts of this clonotype. No antigen is known for it. Using a J-beta primer mix together with a sample-barcoded 5' primer, a second PCR was run for roughly 7 to 11 cycles. One entry per CDR3 protein, called by TCRdb with MiXCR from the 5' RACE reads. The sample includes 800,000 or so distinct CDR3 sequences, about 46% of them seen just once. Germline CDR1 SGHTA, CDR2 FQGNSA. V lost 0 bases and J lost 6, with 3 bases in between. The CDR3 totals 12 residues. Input material: blood. This chain links TRBV7-2 with TRBJ2-1, with D hard to call. The clonotype was recovered from a man older than 75 in good health. DNA of the CDR3: TGTGCCAGCAGCTTAGCCCTCAATGAGCAGTTCTTC. Amino acids: CASSLALNEQFF. Full variable domain (rest looked up from reference TRBV7-2 and TRBJ2-1): GAGVSQSPSNKVTEKGKDVELRCDPISGHTALYWYRQSLGQGLEFLIYFQGNSAPDKSGLPSDRFSAERTGGSVSTLTIQRTQQEDSAVYLCASSLALNEQFFGPGTRLTVL.